The 32 T cell receptor beta chains given below trace back to one sample, sequenced in a study of blood T cell repertoires in COVID-19. Method: immunoSEQ multiplex PCR; TCRdb's copy keeps in-frame clones and lacks some. The sample carries tens of thousands of clones, about 87% recorded once. Sequencing was carried out using peripheral blood. These receptor sequences come from a man in his fifties or sixties with active COVID-19.

The table lists this clone with a few counts. The chain couples TRBV30 to TRBJ1-5; 7 nucleotides match TRBD1. V gave up 2 bases and J gave up 4 bases; unmatched junction bases: 2. CDR3 length: 13 residues. The germline V gene encodes CDR1 GTSNPN and CDR2 SVGIG (reference sequence). The CDR3 spells CAWSSGGNQPQHF. The DNA for the CDR3 is TGTGCCTGGAGTTCAGGGGGTAATCAGCCCCAGCATTTT. Together with reference TRBV30 and TRBJ1-5, the CDR3 gives the full variable domain: SQTIHQWPATLVQPVGSPLSLECTVEGTSNPNLYWYRQAAGRGLQLLFYSVGIGQISSEVPQNLSASRPQDRQFILSSKKLLLSDSGFYLCAWSSGGNQPQHFGDGTRLSIL.

This clone appeared once. The chain combines TRBV21-1 with TRBJ2-7; the D call of TRBD1 is as the table states it, not checked on the DNA. TRBV21-1 is given as a pseudogene. The CDR3 has 18 residues. The CDR3 loop reads CASSKATKIGARHYEQYF. The CDR3 DNA follows: TGTGCCAGCAGCAAAGCCACCAAGATTGGGGCCCGTCACTACGAGCAGTACTTC.

There are a few counts of this clone. The chain uses TRBV4-1 and TRBJ2-7, with unresolved D. The CDR3 is made up of 15 amino acids. Germline values: CDR1 MGHRA, CDR2 YSYEKL. V gave up 4 bases and J gave up 1 base, with 14 bases separating them. CDR3 residues: CASSPGARISYEQYF. The DNA of the CDR3 is TGCGCCAGCAGCCCAGGCGCCAGAATTTCCTACGAGCAGTACTTC.

V usage is TRBV7-9 and J usage is TRBJ1-4; 10 bases fit TRBD1. The CDR3 covers 15 residues. Germline assignment: CDR1 SEHNR and CDR2 FQNEAQ (reference sequence). J gave up 3 bases and V 4 bases, and 2 bases lay outside the gene matches. In DNA, the CDR3 is TGTGCCAGCAGCTGGGGACAGGGGCCTAATGAAAAACTGTTTTTT. Its protein is CASSWGQGPNEKLFF.

The chain employs TRBV6-2 or TRBV6-3 and TRBJ2-1; tentative D call: TRBD2 (6 bases). V was trimmed by 5 bases and J by 0 bases, leaving 20 bases between them. The CDR3 is 18 residues long. Germline V CDR1 and CDR2: MNHEY, SVGEGT. The CDR3 reads CASSTRNSGRSSYNEQFF. CDR3 DNA sequence: TGTGCCAGCAGTACCCGAAATAGCGGACGATCCTCCTACAATGAGCAGTTCTTC.

This clone was picked up many times. The chain joins TRBV27 to TRBJ1-3; tentatively, D is TRBD1 (5 bases). CDR3 size: 16 residues. The V end was cut by 3 bases, the J end by 3 bases, with 15 bases between. Looked up from germline, CDR1 is MNHEY and CDR2 is SMNVEV (reference sequence). CDR3 coding DNA: TGTGCCAGCAGTTTGGGACCGGGAGGGAATGGAAACACCATATATTTT. Amino acids: CASSLGPGGNGNTIYF.

This clone appeared once. In DNA form, the CDR3 reads TGTGCCAGCAGTGCGGGCTCTGGAAACACCATATATTTT. Its translation: CASSAGSGNTIYF. The rearrangement uses TRBV25-1 and TRBJ1-3; D not resolved. Per germline, CDR1 MGHDK and CDR2 SYGVNS. The CDR3 length is 13 residues. V lost 4 bases and J 0 bases, leaving 4 bases between the germline ends.

V is TRBV19 and J is TRBJ2-1, with D tentatively TRBD1 (6 bases). V was shortened by 4 bases and J by 10 bases, with 14 bases between the two germline ends. The CDR3 is made up of 13 amino acids. In germline, CDR1 is LNHDA, CDR2 SQIVND (reference sequence). The CDR3, as DNA: TGTGCCAGTAGTAACAGGGCCCTAGGGGAGCAGTTCTTC. Amino acids: CASSNRALGEQFF.

The chain combines TRBV6-5 with TRBJ2-3, with D maybe TRBD2 (5 bases). CDR3 length: 15 amino acids. Germline V gene lookup returns CDR1 MNHEY and CDR2 SVGAGI. Trimming pared 6 bases from V and 5 bases from J, leaving 18 bases between. In nucleotides, the CDR3 is TGTGCCAGCAGCCGAGGCCCAAACCGGGGAGATACGCAGTATTTT. It yields the protein CASSRGPNRGDTQYF.

This chain uses TRBV28 with TRBJ2-2, with 8 bases fitting TRBD1. The CDR3 sequence is 16 residues long. J lost 7 bases, V lost 1 base, and 8 bases had no gene match. Germline CDR1 and CDR2: MDHEN and SYDVKM. CDR3 DNA sequence: TGTGCCAGCAGTTTATTTGGACAGGGAAGGAGCGGGGAGCTGTTTTTT. It translates to CASSLFGQGRSGELFF.

The chain has TRBV24-1 and TRBJ1-2, with 7 bases matching TRBD1. V lost 3 bases to trimming and J lost 2 bases; unmatched junction nucleotides: 8. Germline V gives CDR1 KGHDR, CDR2 SFDVKD. The CDR3 length is 16 residues. The CDR3 region has the DNA TGTGCCACCAGTGATCCAAACAGGGGTTCGAACTATGGCTACACCTTC. Protein: CATSDPNRGSNYGYTF.

The DNA for the CDR3 is TGTGCCAGCAGCCTGTCTAGCGGGTCCCTCGAGCAGTACTTC. It is translated as CASSLSSGSLEQYF. The chain employs TRBV7-2 and TRBJ2-7, with 8 bases aligning to TRBD2. CDR3 length equals 14 residues. The germline V gene has CDR1 SGHTA and CDR2 FQGNSA. V was clipped by 5 bases and J by 6 bases; unmatched bases: 9.

The chain links TRBV6-2 or TRBV6-3 to TRBJ2-3, with D perhaps TRBD2 (5 bases). Germline CDR1 MNHEY, CDR2 SVGEGT. V shed 5 bases and J shed 6 bases, with 6 bases lying between them. The length of the CDR3 is 11 residues. The CDR3 sequence: CASSGGDTQYF. The CDR3 coding sequence is TGTGCCAGCAGTGGCGGGGATACGCAGTATTTT.

The chain recombines TRBV7-3 with TRBJ1-1, with D uncertain. CDR3 length equals 13 residues. CDR1 and CDR2 from the germline V gene are SGHTA and FQGTGA. Trimming cost V 5 bases and J 1 base, with 8 bases left between them. The CDR3 is CASSGGGNTEAFF. The CDR3 nucleotides are TGTGCCAGCAGCGGAGGCGGGAACACTGAAGCTTTCTTT.

J is TRBJ2-7 and V is TRBV7-2, with 8 bases aligning to TRBD1. CDR1 is SGHTA and CDR2 is FQGNSA in the germline V gene. V shed 8 bases, J shed 5 bases, and the junction held 14 bases outside the gene matches. There are 15 residues in the CDR3. The CDR3 sequence: CASAMFQGAQDEQYF. The CDR3 coding sequence is TGTGCCAGCGCTATGTTCCAGGGGGCGCAGGACGAGCAGTACTTC.

The rearrangement joins TRBV5-1 to TRBJ2-7; D may be TRBD1 (6 bases). This CDR3 is 14 amino acids long. Germline V lookup: CDR1 SGHRS, CDR2 YFSETQ. The ends were cut back, 4 bases at V and 1 base at J, with 12 bases in the middle. The CDR3 DNA reads TGCGCCAGCAGCAATGAGGACAGTTCCTACGAGCAGTACTTC. This encodes CASSNEDSSYEQYF.

The chain joins TRBV18 to TRBJ1-1, with 9 bases lining up with TRBD1. Germline CDR1 KGHSH, CDR2 LQKENI. Losses at the gene ends were 1 base for V and 5 bases for J; bases not matched to a gene: 11. This CDR3 spans 17 amino acids. The CDR3 coding sequence is TGTGCCAGCTCACCACACCTTTGGGGACAGGGAGGAACTGAAGCTTTCTTT. Translating gives CASSPHLWGQGGTEAFF. Full variable domain (outside the CDR3, taken from reference TRBV18 and TRBJ1-1): NAGVMQNPRHLVRRRGQEARLRCSPMKGHSHVYWYRQLPEEGLKFMVYLQKENIIDESGMPKERFSAEFPKEGPSILRIQQVVRGDSAAYFCASSPHLWGQGGTEAFFGQGTRLTVV.

The CDR3 DNA follows: TGTGCCGCGGGGGACTACAATGAGCAGTTCTTC. Translated: CAAGDYNEQFF. The chain has TRBV7-9 and TRBJ2-1, with 7 positions matching TRBD2. The length of the CDR3 is 11 residues. J was trimmed by 3 bases and V by 11 bases; bases with no gene match: 1. Looked up from germline, CDR1 is SEHNR and CDR2 is FQNEAQ (reference sequence).

This clone occurred once. This CDR3 reads CASSYNSGTEAFF. CDR3 coding DNA: TGTGCCAGCAGTTACAATAGCGGCACTGAAGCTTTCTTT. The J gene is TRBJ1-1, the V gene TRBV6-5; D gene unclear. The CDR3 is made up of 13 amino acids. V was shortened by 2 bases and J by 4 bases, with 8 bases between the two germline ends. CDR1 is MNHEY and CDR2 is SVGAGI in the germline V gene.

CDR3 protein: CASSLVAQGGNTEAFF. The CDR3 region has the DNA TGCGCCAGCAGCTTGGTAGCACAGGGGGGGAACACTGAAGCTTTCTTT. The gene calls are TRBV5-1 and TRBJ1-1, with 8 nucleotides matching TRBD1. Per germline, CDR1 SGHRS and CDR2 YFSETQ. CDR3 length: 16 amino acids. The trim removed 0 bases at V and 1 base at J, leaving 5 bases unmatched. Full variable domain (missing parts from reference TRBV5-1 and TRBJ1-1): KAGVTQTPRYLIKTRGQQVTLSCSPISGHRSVSWYQQTPGQGLQFLFEYFSETQRNKGNFPGRFSGRQFSNSRSEMNVSTLELGDSALYLCASSLVAQGGNTEAFFGQGTRLTVV.

This chain links TRBV9 with TRBJ2-1; 9 positions match TRBD2. The CDR3 loop spans 17 amino acids. With 4 bases clipped from V and 10 bases from J, the junction kept 18 bases outside the gene matches. Germline loops: CDR1 SGDLS, CDR2 YYNGEE. The DNA of the CDR3 is TGTGCCAGCAGCCCCACGATCGGCGAGCGGGGGGCCCGAGAGCAGTTCTTC. Translation gives CASSPTIGERGAREQFF.

A word on this clone: Mismatch with germline at one junction end may stem from a read error. The chain has TRBV3-1 (or the pseudogene TRBV3-2) and TRBJ2-5, with 12 bases that match TRBD2. CDR1 LGHDT and CDR2 YNNKEL come from the germline V gene (reference sequence). The CDR3 contains 15 residues. This chain's CDR3 is CASSKEGLAGETQYF. The CDR3 region has the DNA TGTGCCAGCAGCAAAGAGGGACTAGCGGGAGAGACCCAGTACTTC.

The gene calls are TRBV7-9 and TRBJ2-3; TRBD2 is a possible D gene (5 bases). The CDR3 has 12 amino acids. Trimming pared 5 bases from V and 7 bases from J, leaving 10 bases between. CDR1 is SEHNR, CDR2 FQNEAQ, per germline (reference sequence). This CDR3 is CASSLGGYTQYF. The CDR3 DNA reads TGTGCCAGCAGCCTCGGCGGGTATACGCAGTATTTT.

CDR3 nucleotide sequence: TGTGCCAGCAGCCAGCCCCGAGAAGGGACTAGCGTCGACAATGAGCAGTTCTTC. Translation gives CASSQPREGTSVDNEQFF. This rearrangement joins TRBV4-2 to TRBJ2-1; 10 nucleotides align to TRBD2. V gave up 3 bases and J gave up 5 bases; unmatched junction bases: 13. Germline V gene sequence: CDR1 LGHNA, CDR2 YNFKEQ. This CDR3 spans 18 amino acids.

The chain recombines TRBV4-3 with TRBJ2-7; 7 positions agree with TRBD1. J lost 2 bases, V lost 1 base, and 5 bases had no gene match. From germline, CDR1 is LGHNA and CDR2 YSLEER. The CDR3 is 15 amino acids. The CDR3 region has the DNA TGCGCCAGCAGCCAAGCCCGCCAGGGGGCCTACGAGCAGTACTTC. It codes for CASSQARQGAYEQYF.

The chain couples TRBV14 to TRBJ1-2, with a possible D match to TRBD1 (6 bases). V was cut by 1 base and J by 9 bases, with 18 bases left in between. Germline CDR1 reads SGHDN; CDR2 reads FVKESK. The CDR3 totals 15 residues. The DNA of the CDR3 is TGTGCCAGCAGCCAAGGGACGTTTGGCAGGGGTCGCTACACCTTC. Translated, it gives CASSQGTFGRGRYTF.

The chain carries TRBV5-6 and TRBJ2-1; tentative D call: TRBD1 (6 bases). CDR1 is SGHDT, CDR2 YYEEEE, per germline. The germline V and J ends were trimmed by 4 bases and 13 bases, with 12 bases remaining between them. There are 11 residues in the CDR3. CDR3 sequence reads: CASSARTEQFF. Written as DNA, the CDR3 is TGTGCCAGCAGCGCCCGGACAGAACAGTTCTTC.

A remark on this clone: At one end the junction does not follow the germline gene, possibly because of a read error. V gene TRBV19 combines with J gene TRBJ1-2; D is possibly TRBD1 (5 bases). Germline V lookup: CDR1 LNHDA, CDR2 SQIVND (reference sequence). This CDR3 region has 15 residues. The CDR3 loop reads CASSSPPRVNYGYTF. CDR3 nucleotides: TGTGCCAGCAGTAGCCCGCCCAGGGTTAACTATGGCTACACCTTC. Drawing the rest from reference TRBV19 and TRBJ1-2, the complete variable domain is DGGITQSPKYLFRKEGQNVTLSCEQNLNHDAMYWYRQDPGQGLRLIYYSQIVNDFQKGDIAEGYSVSREKKESFPLTVTSAQKNPTAFYLCASSSPPRVNYGYTFGSGTRLTVV.

The J gene is TRBJ2-3, the V gene TRBV7-9; 11 bases map to TRBD1. Germline V gene lookup returns CDR1 SEHNR and CDR2 FQNEAQ (reference sequence). The J segment lost 0 bases and the V segment lost 3 bases, leaving 8 bases of the junction unmatched. This CDR3 is 18 amino acids long. DNA for the CDR3: TGTGCCAGCAGCTTGTGGACAGGGGGCGCGAGGAGCACAGATACGCAGTATTTT. This translates into CASSLWTGGARSTDTQYF.

The chain has TRBV3-1 (or the pseudogene TRBV3-2) and TRBJ1-1; 7 bases are a match to TRBD1. J gave up 4 bases and V 4 bases, and 3 bases lay outside the gene matches. The germline CDR1 and CDR2 sequences are LGHDT and YNNKEL (reference sequence). This CDR3 comprises 13 residues. The DNA for the CDR3 is TGTGCCAGCAGCCGACAGGGTGGCACTGAAGCTTTCTTT. Its translation is CASSRQGGTEAFF.

The V gene is TRBV12-5, the J gene TRBJ1-2, with D unclear. From germline, CDR1 is LGHNT and CDR2 FRNRAP. CDR3 size: 12 residues. The V and J ends lost 6 bases and 1 base respectively, with 6 bases between them. CDR3 bases: TGTGCTAGTGGGCGGGATAACTATGGCTACACCTTC. This codes for CASGRDNYGYTF.

This sequence joins TRBV19 and TRBJ2-3; the match to TRBD1 covers 8 bases. This CDR3 has 16 residues. CDR1 is LNHDA and CDR2 is SQIVND in the germline V gene (reference sequence). The V segment lost 5 bases and the J segment 0 bases; nucleotides outside the gene matches: 7. As DNA, the CDR3 is TGTGCCAGTAGTCATCAGGGGGCTCCGAGCACAGATACGCAGTATTTT. Protein product: CASSHQGAPSTDTQYF. Combining the CDR3 with reference TRBV19 and TRBJ2-3 gives the whole variable domain DGGITQSPKYLFRKEGQNVTLSCEQNLNHDAMYWYRQDPGQGLRLIYYSQIVNDFQKGDIAEGYSVSREKKESFPLTVTSAQKNPTAFYLCASSHQGAPSTDTQYFGPGTRLTVL.